Detailed here is one TCR beta chain. Its cognate antigen is unknown. The data were taken from a study of response to subunit inactivated influenza vaccine. Study-wide results and limits: It was the authors' suggestion that each seasonal influenza vaccination recruits few new T cells.

One entry per CDR3 protein, called by TCRdb with MiXCR from the RT-PCR reads. The repertoire consists of roughly 700,000 distinct CDR3 sequences, with over 11% occurring once and the leading ten covering approximately 6.5%. This CDR3 comprises 14 residues. Looked up from germline, CDR1 is SGHDT and CDR2 is YYEEEE. V dropped 3 bases and J dropped 4; count of bases not matched to a gene: 5. The starting material was PBMCs from blood, obtained 14 to 15 days before vaccination. V and J are TRBV5-6 and TRBJ2-5; 8 bases map to TRBD2. The receptor comes from a man aged 50 to 60 who received an inactivated influenza vaccine. This CDR3 reads CASSSGGAPETQYF. The CDR3 DNA follows: TGTGCCAGCAGCTCGGGGGGGGCCCCAGAGACCCAGTACTTC.